These 24 T cell receptor beta chains share one sample of origin, sequenced in a study of memory CD4+ T cells and cytomegalovirus serostatus. Measured with immunoSEQ multiplex PCR; TCRdb has only the in-frame clones, and not every one. The sample consists of approximately 45,000 clones, around 80% of them appearing once. Single viable CD3+CD4+CD8-CD45RO+ cells were sorted as the memory CD4+ T cells. Specimen: memory CD4+ T cells from blood. These receptors were collected from an adult in good health and CMV-seronegative.

The chain has TRBV18 and TRBJ2-3, with 14 bases matching TRBD2. From germline, CDR1 is KGHSH and CDR2 LQKENI. The CDR3 consists of 20 residues. V shed 0 bases and J 4 bases; nucleotides not matched to a gene: 12. The CDR3 spells CASSPPSGQGTSGSSDTQYF. CDR3 DNA sequence: TGTGCCAGCTCACCACCGTCCGGACAGGGGACTAGCGGGAGTTCAGATACGCAGTATTTT.

This clone counts as medium-sized (0.01 to 0.1%). The genes are TRBV10-1 and TRBJ2-2; TRBD2 is a possible D gene (5 bases). There are 14 residues in the CDR3. Germline V gene sequence: CDR1 WNHNN, CDR2 SYGVQD (reference sequence). Between the trimmed V and J ends, which lost 4 bases and 5 bases, there was a span of 11 bases. Written as DNA, the CDR3 is TGCGCCAGCAGTGTAGTGGGAGTAACCGGGGAGCTGTTTTTT. Its protein product is CASSVVGVTGELFF.

This chain joins TRBV9 and TRBJ2-2; no firm D call. Germline assignment: CDR1 SGDLS and CDR2 YYNGEE. The ends were cut back, 7 bases at V and 8 bases at J, with 9 bases in the middle. The CDR3 is 11 residues long. The CDR3 is CASAYQGELFF. The CDR3 DNA sequence: TGTGCCAGCGCTTATCAGGGGGAGCTGTTTTTT.

The chain carries TRBV7-6 and TRBJ2-6; no reliable D call. V lost 6 bases, J lost 1 base, and 7 bases lay in between. In germline, CDR1 is SGHVS, CDR2 FNYEAQ. The CDR3 spans 14 residues. The CDR3 sequence: CASSPNSGANVLTF. CDR3 nucleotide sequence: TGTGCCAGCAGTCCCAATTCTGGGGCCAACGTCCTGACTTTC.

Written as DNA, the CDR3 is TGTGCCAGCAGCCCACTCGGGCCTAATTCACCCCTCCACTTT. This gives the protein CASSPLGPNSPLHF. The V and J genes are TRBV2 and TRBJ1-6; D remains ambiguous. Trimming stripped 6 bases from V and 6 bases from J, with 12 bases between. The germline V gene encodes CDR1 SNHLY and CDR2 FYNNEI. The CDR3 totals 14 residues.

This chain joins TRBV29-1 and TRBJ1-1; 7 nucleotides align to TRBD1. This CDR3 is 11 amino acids long. Germline assignment: CDR1 SQVTM and CDR2 ANQGSEA. Germline trimming cut 7 bases from V and 8 bases from J; bases unmatched to any gene: 7. For the CDR3, the DNA is TGCAGCGCCTCCTCGGGACAGGAAGCTTTCTTT. Translating gives CSASSGQEAFF.

The gene calls are TRBV14 and TRBJ2-5; the D is unclear. The CDR3 contains 13 residues. Germline V gene data show CDR1 as SGHDN and CDR2 as FVKESK. V lost 4 bases, J lost 4 bases, and 10 bases lay in between. As DNA, the CDR3 is TGTGCCAGCAGCCTTTTTTCCAGAGAGACCCAGTACTTC. Its translation is CASSLFSRETQYF. Filled out from reference TRBV14 and TRBJ2-5, the complete variable domain reads EAGVTQFPSHSVIEKGQTVTLRCDPISGHDNLYWYRRVMGKEIKFLLHFVKESKQDESGMPNNRFLAERTGGTYSTLKVQPAELEDSGVYFCASSLFSRETQYFGPGTRLLVL.

The chain uses TRBV5-4 and TRBJ1-5; D is ambiguous. V lost 4 bases and J lost 7, with 15 bases in between. Germline values: CDR1 SGHNT, CDR2 YYREEE (reference sequence). The length of the CDR3 is 14 residues. CDR3 sequence (DNA): TGTGCCAGCAGCCTAGGCCCCCGAGAGCAGCCCCAGCATTTT. It specifies CASSLGPREQPQHF.

The rearrangement joins TRBV18 to TRBJ2-1; TRBD2 matches 12 bases. The V gene's germline CDR1 is KGHSH and CDR2 LQKENI. The CDR3 contains 16 residues. V gave up 3 bases and J gave up 5 bases; unmatched junction bases: 5. The CDR3: CASSPVGLAGDNEQFF. CDR3 coding DNA: TGTGCCAGCTCACCGGTGGGACTAGCGGGCGACAATGAGCAGTTCTTC. Full variable domain (outside the CDR3, taken from reference TRBV18 and TRBJ2-1): NAGVMQNPRHLVRRRGQEARLRCSPMKGHSHVYWYRQLPEEGLKFMVYLQKENIIDESGMPKERFSAEFPKEGPSILRIQQVVRGDSAAYFCASSPVGLAGDNEQFFGPGTRLTVL.

This chain connects TRBV11-3 to TRBJ2-7; 7 bases line up with TRBD1. Per the germline V gene, CDR1 is SGHNT and CDR2 is YENEEA. The junction had 10 bases not matched to a gene; V was cut back by 5 bases and J by 6 bases. This CDR3 spans 14 amino acids. For the CDR3, the DNA is TGTGCCAGCAGCCCCCAACAGGGGTTCCCCGAGCAGTACTTC. Translation: CASSPQQGFPEQYF.

The gene calls are TRBV27 and TRBJ1-3; D is perhaps TRBD1 (5 bases). The germline gives CDR1 MNHEY, CDR2 SMNVEV (reference sequence). Trimming took off 5 bases at V and 1 base at J, with 9 bases between the two ends. There are 14 residues in the CDR3. The CDR3 region is CASSPGTSGNTIYF. The DNA of the CDR3 is TGTGCCAGCAGTCCCGGGACTTCTGGAAACACCATATATTTT.

The genes are TRBV11-2 and TRBJ1-1, with D perhaps matching TRBD1 (6 bases). Trimming shortened V by 5 bases and J by 3 bases, and 13 bases separated the two germline ends. The CDR3 runs to 14 residues. Germline V CDR1 and CDR2: SGHAT, FQNNGV. The CDR3 is CASSAQGWDTEAFF. DNA of the CDR3: TGTGCCAGCAGCGCGCAGGGGTGGGACACTGAAGCTTTCTTT.

J is TRBJ1-1 and V is TRBV6-5; weak D call: TRBD1 (5 bases). Trimming stripped 6 bases from V and 1 base from J, with 9 bases between. CDR1 and CDR2 from the germline V gene are MNHEY and SVGAGI. The CDR3 loop spans 13 amino acids. The CDR3 nucleotides are TGTGCCAGCAGGCGGGACGGGAACACTGAAGCTTTCTTT. It yields the protein CASRRDGNTEAFF.

The CDR3: CASSSRGGADTEAFF. The CDR3 DNA is TGTGCCAGCAGCTCCAGGGGGGGGGCCGACACTGAAGCTTTCTTT. The chain joins TRBV13 to TRBJ1-1; 7 bases align to TRBD1. Trimming took 4 bases from V and 3 from J; bases not matched to a gene: 8. Germline CDR1 PRHDT, CDR2 FYEKMQ (reference sequence). The CDR3 consists of 15 residues.

V and J are TRBV7-2 and TRBJ2-1, with no clear D. Germline CDR1 SGHTA, CDR2 FQGNSA. Between the trimmed V and J ends, which lost 3 bases and 12 bases, there was a span of 15 bases. The CDR3 is 13 amino acids. CDR3 bases: TGTGCCAGCAGCTTTAATATCGGGTTGGGGCAGTTCTTC. The encoded protein is CASSFNIGLGQFF.

The chain joins TRBV21-1 to TRBJ2-3; TRBD1, the table's D call, lacks a check against the DNA. TRBV21-1 has pseudogene status. The CDR3 is made up of 23 amino acids. The DNA of the CDR3 is TGTGCCAGCAGCAAAGTTTGGAATGCAGGGGGCCCTGATCGTCACGTTAGCACAGATACGCAGTATTTT. Residues: CASSKVWNAGGPDRHVSTDTQYF.

The V gene is TRBV5-4, the J gene TRBJ2-2; TRBD2 agrees at 8 bases. Germline V CDR1 and CDR2: SGHNT, YYREEE (reference sequence). The V gene end was trimmed by 1 base and the J gene end by 4 bases; junction bases not matched to a gene: 6. This CDR3 spans 16 amino acids. The CDR3 nucleotides read TGTGCCAGCAGCTTGTCCAGCGGGAGTGTCACCGGGGAGCTGTTTTTT. This codes for CASSLSSGSVTGELFF.

Written as DNA, the CDR3 is TGCGCCAGCAGTGAGTGGGGGCTAGCGGGAGTCATGTACGAGCAGTACTTC. Translating gives CASSEWGLAGVMYEQYF. V is TRBV10-2 and J is TRBJ2-7; 10 bases fit TRBD2. Germline CDR1 WSHSY, CDR2 SAAADI. The CDR3 covers 17 residues. The J segment lost 4 bases and the V segment lost 1 base, leaving 10 bases of the junction unmatched.

This chain's CDR3 is CASTVHPEDYGYTF. DNA of the CDR3: TGTGCCAGCACCGTACATCCGGAGGACTATGGCTACACCTTC. The chain has TRBV6-1 and TRBJ1-2; D gene unclear. Germline CDR1 and CDR2: MNHNS and SASEGT. Trimming pared 7 bases from V and 3 bases from J, leaving 15 bases between. This CDR3 has 14 amino acids.

The chain carries TRBV6-5 and TRBJ2-7; D unclear. Germline V gene data show CDR1 as MNHEY and CDR2 as SVGAGI. Trimming shortened V by 6 bases and J by 8 bases, and 11 bases separated the two germline ends. This CDR3 comprises 11 residues. The CDR3 sequence: CASRDGLQQYF. In DNA form, the CDR3 reads TGTGCCAGCAGGGACGGGCTCCAGCAGTACTTC.

The chain couples TRBV5-1 to TRBJ1-1; D unresolved. This CDR3 has 15 amino acids. Germline assignment: CDR1 SGHRS and CDR2 YFSETQ. Trimming removed 0 bases at V and 3 bases at J, with 12 bases between. The CDR3 DNA follows: TGCGCCAGCAGCTTGGGAATAGGGTGGGACACTGAAGCTTTCTTT. It codes for CASSLGIGWDTEAFF.

V usage is TRBV27 and J usage is TRBJ2-7; 7 nucleotides align to TRBD2. Germline CDR1 MNHEY, CDR2 SMNVEV (reference sequence). With 11 bases clipped from V and 3 bases from J, the junction kept 10 bases outside the gene matches. The CDR3 contains 13 residues. This CDR3 reads CAGDSGLIYEQYF. The CDR3 DNA follows: TGTGCCGGAGATAGCGGGCTAATCTACGAGCAGTACTTC.

Concerning this clone: The sample carries other DNA sequences with the same CDR3. This chain links TRBV25-1 with TRBJ2-2; D gene uncertain. Germline V gene sequence: CDR1 MGHDK, CDR2 SYGVNS. V lost 9 bases and J lost 1, with 6 bases in between. CDR3 size: 12 residues. The DNA of the CDR3 is TGTGCCAGTTCGGAGAACACCGGGGAGCTGTTTTTT. Its protein product is CASSENTGELFF.

J is TRBJ2-1 and V is TRBV18; no clear D gene. CDR3 length: 14 residues. Germline V gene sequence: CDR1 KGHSH, CDR2 LQKENI. The V gene lost 1 base and the J gene lost 8 bases, with 12 bases spanning the gap. The CDR3 spells CASSPRGSTYEQFF. CDR3 in DNA: TGTGCCAGCTCACCACGGGGTAGTACCTATGAGCAGTTCTTC.